This TCR beta chain was sequenced for a study of OX40 agonist ivuxolimab in advanced cancers. In the study overall: Dosing consisted of intravenous ivuxolimab at 0.01 to 10 mg/kg every 2 weeks.

The table came from immunoSEQ multiplex PCR; TCRdb's copy has only in-frame clones and leaves some out. The sample yields some 46,000 clones, more than 80% seen once. The germline CDR1 and CDR2 sequences are MNHEY and SVGAGI. This CDR3 contains 13 residues. The V and J ends lost 5 bases and 6 bases respectively, with 13 bases between them. This clonotype was sampled from an adult with an advanced solid tumor such as melanoma, head and neck, liver or kidney cancer. The sample consisted of CD4+ or CD8+ T cells sorted from blood, taken in a trial of the OX40 agonist ivuxolimab. The gene calls are TRBV6-5 and TRBJ1-2; D perhaps matches TRBD1 (5 bases). The DNA of the CDR3 is TGTGCCAGCAGTAGCGGGGCAGGAGATGGCTACACCTTC. Its translation: CASSSGAGDGYTF.